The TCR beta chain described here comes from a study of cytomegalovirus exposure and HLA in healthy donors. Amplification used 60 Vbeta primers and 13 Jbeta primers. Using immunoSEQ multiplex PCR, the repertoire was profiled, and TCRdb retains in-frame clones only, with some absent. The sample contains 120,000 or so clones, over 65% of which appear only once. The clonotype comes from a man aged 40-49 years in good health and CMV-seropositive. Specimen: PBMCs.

The chain's CDR3 is CASSSGLAGRYNEQFF. CDR3 sequence (DNA): TGCGCCAGCAGCTCGGGACTAGCGGGGCGGTACAATGAGCAGTTCTTC. The V and J genes are TRBV5-1 and TRBJ2-1; the match to TRBD2 covers 13 bases. CDR1 SGHRS and CDR2 YFSETQ come from the germline V gene. V lost 3 bases, J lost 4 bases, and 4 bases stayed unmatched. The CDR3 totals 16 residues.